This T cell receptor beta chain was sequenced for a study of identical twins. The CDR3 is 16 residues long. Germline CDR1 reads DFQATT; CDR2 reads SNEGSKA (reference sequence). Trimming stripped 3 bases from V and 1 base from J, with 16 bases between. Using its own MiXCR run on the 5' RACE reads, TCRdb lists one record per CDR3 protein. Seen here are about 700,000 distinct CDR3 sequences, about 9.4% observed once, and the top ten hold about 0.98%. This clonotype showed up many times. The same sample was also used in a study of yellow fever vaccine responses in identical twins. That investigation notes: Reportedly, twins showed a vaccine T cell response that looked partly convergent and partly personalized.

The TCR comes from a woman under 30 in good health. The sequencing sample was made of PBMCs. The chain employs TRBV20-1 and TRBJ2-1, with a tentative D call TRBD2 (6 bases). In nucleotides, the CDR3 is TGCAGTGCTAGGGGAGCTAGCGACCATTCCTACAATGAGCAGTTCTTC. This gives the protein CSARGASDHSYNEQFF.